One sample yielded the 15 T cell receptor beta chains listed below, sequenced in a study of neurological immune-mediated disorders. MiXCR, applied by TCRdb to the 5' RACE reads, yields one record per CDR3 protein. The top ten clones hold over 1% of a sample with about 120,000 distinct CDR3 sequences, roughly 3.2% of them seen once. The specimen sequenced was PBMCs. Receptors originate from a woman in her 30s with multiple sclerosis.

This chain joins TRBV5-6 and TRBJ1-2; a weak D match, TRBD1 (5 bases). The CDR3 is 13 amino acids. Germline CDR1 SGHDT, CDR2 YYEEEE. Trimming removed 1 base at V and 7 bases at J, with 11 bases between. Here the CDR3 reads CASSLRQGGGYTF. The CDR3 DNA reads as TGTGCCAGCAGCTTGAGGCAGGGTGGTGGCTACACCTTC.

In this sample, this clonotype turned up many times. The CDR3 here is CASSYPSSPGFAAFF. For the CDR3, the DNA is TGTGCCAGCAGTTACCCCAGCTCCCCTGGTTTTGCTGCTTTCTTT. The chain combines TRBV6-2 or TRBV6-3 with TRBJ1-1; D not resolved. With 2 bases removed from V and 11 bases from J, the gap between germline ends came to 21 bases. Germline-derived CDR1 and CDR2 are MNHEY and SVGEGT. There are 15 residues in the CDR3.

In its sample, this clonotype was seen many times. CDR3 nucleotides: TGTGCCAGCAGTACAAACAGGGTTGAGCCCCAGCATTTT. Its protein is CASSTNRVEPQHF. The chain recombines TRBV12-3 or TRBV12-4 with TRBJ1-5, with D perhaps matching TRBD1 (6 bases). Trimming shortened V by 5 bases and J by 8 bases, and 13 bases separated the two germline ends. The CDR3 is 13 residues long.

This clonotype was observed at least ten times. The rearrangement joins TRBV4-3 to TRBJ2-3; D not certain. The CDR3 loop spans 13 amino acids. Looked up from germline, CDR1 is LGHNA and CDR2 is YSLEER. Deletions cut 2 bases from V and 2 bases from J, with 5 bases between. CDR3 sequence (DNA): TGCGCCAGCAGCCAATACGTCACAGATACGCAGTATTTT. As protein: CASSQYVTDTQYF.

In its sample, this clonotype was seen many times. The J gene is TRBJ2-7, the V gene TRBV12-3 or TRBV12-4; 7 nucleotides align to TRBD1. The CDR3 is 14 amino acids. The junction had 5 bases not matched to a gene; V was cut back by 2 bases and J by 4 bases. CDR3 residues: CASSLSGTAYEQYF. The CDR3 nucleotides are TGTGCCAGCAGTTTATCGGGGACAGCTTACGAGCAGTACTTC.

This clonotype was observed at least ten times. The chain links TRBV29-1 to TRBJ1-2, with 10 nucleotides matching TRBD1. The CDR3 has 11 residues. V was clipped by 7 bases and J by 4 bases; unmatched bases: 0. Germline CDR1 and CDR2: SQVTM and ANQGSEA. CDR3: CSGTGGYGYTF. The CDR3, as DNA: TGCAGCGGGACAGGGGGCTATGGCTACACCTTC.

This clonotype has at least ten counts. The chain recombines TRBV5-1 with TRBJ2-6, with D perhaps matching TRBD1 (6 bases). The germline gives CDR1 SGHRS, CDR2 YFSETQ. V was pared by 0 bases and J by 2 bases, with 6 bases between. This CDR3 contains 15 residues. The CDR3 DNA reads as TGCGCCAGCAGCTTGGAGGGGGCTGGGGCCAACGTCCTGACTTTC. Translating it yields CASSLEGAGANVLTF.

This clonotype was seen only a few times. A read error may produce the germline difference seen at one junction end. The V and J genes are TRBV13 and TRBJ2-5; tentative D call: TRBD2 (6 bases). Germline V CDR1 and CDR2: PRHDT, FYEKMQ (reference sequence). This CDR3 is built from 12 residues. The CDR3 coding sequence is TGTGCCAGCACCCGCGGGACGGGGCCGTTCCAATTT. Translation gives CASTRGTGPFQF.

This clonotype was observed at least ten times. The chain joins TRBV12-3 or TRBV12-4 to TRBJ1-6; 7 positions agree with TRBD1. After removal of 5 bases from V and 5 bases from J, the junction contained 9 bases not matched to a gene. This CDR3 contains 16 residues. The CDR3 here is CASSLTGTADNSPLHF. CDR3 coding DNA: TGTGCCAGCAGTCTCACCGGGACAGCGGATAATTCACCCCTCCACTTT.

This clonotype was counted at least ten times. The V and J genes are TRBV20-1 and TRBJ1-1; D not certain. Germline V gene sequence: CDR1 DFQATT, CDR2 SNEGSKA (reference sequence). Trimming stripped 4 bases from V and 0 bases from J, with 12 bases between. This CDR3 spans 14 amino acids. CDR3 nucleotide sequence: TGCAGTGCTACTCGCCCCGCGGTGAACACTGAAGCTTTCTTT. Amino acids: CSATRPAVNTEAFF.

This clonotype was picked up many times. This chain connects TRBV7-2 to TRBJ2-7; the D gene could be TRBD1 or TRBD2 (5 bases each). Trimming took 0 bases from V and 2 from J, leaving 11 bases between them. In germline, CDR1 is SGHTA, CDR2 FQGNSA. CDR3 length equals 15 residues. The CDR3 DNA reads TGTGCCAGCAGCTTAGCCAGGGAGAGAACCTACGAGCAGTACTTC. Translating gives CASSLARERTYEQYF.

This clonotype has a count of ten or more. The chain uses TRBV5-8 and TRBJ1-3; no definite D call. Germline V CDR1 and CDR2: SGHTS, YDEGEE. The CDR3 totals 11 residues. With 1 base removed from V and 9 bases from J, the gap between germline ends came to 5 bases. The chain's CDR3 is CASSLSATIYF. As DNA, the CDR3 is TGTGCCAGCAGCTTGTCTGCCACCATATATTTT.

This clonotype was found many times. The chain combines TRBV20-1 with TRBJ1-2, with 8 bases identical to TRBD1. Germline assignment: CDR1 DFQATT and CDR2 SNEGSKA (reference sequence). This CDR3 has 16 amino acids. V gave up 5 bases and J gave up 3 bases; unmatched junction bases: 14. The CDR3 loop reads CSAQLEQGAIDYGYTF. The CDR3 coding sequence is TGCAGTGCTCAGCTAGAGCAGGGGGCAATAGACTATGGCTACACCTTC.

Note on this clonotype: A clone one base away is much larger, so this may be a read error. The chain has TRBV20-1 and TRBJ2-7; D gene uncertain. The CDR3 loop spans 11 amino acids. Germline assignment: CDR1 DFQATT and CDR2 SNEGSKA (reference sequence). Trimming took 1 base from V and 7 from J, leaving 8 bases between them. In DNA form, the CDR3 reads TGCAGTGCTAGAGTGTGGGAAGAGCAGTACTTC. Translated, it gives CSARVWEEQYF.

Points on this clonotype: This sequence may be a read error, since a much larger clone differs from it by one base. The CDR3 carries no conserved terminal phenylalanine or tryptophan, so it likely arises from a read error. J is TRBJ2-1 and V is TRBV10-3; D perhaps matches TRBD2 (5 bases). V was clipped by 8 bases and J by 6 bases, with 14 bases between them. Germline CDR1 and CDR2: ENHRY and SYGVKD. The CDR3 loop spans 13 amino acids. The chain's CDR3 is CAIFTDRGNEQFL. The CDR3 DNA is TGTGCCATCTTCACGGACCGGGGCAATGAGCAGTTCTTA.